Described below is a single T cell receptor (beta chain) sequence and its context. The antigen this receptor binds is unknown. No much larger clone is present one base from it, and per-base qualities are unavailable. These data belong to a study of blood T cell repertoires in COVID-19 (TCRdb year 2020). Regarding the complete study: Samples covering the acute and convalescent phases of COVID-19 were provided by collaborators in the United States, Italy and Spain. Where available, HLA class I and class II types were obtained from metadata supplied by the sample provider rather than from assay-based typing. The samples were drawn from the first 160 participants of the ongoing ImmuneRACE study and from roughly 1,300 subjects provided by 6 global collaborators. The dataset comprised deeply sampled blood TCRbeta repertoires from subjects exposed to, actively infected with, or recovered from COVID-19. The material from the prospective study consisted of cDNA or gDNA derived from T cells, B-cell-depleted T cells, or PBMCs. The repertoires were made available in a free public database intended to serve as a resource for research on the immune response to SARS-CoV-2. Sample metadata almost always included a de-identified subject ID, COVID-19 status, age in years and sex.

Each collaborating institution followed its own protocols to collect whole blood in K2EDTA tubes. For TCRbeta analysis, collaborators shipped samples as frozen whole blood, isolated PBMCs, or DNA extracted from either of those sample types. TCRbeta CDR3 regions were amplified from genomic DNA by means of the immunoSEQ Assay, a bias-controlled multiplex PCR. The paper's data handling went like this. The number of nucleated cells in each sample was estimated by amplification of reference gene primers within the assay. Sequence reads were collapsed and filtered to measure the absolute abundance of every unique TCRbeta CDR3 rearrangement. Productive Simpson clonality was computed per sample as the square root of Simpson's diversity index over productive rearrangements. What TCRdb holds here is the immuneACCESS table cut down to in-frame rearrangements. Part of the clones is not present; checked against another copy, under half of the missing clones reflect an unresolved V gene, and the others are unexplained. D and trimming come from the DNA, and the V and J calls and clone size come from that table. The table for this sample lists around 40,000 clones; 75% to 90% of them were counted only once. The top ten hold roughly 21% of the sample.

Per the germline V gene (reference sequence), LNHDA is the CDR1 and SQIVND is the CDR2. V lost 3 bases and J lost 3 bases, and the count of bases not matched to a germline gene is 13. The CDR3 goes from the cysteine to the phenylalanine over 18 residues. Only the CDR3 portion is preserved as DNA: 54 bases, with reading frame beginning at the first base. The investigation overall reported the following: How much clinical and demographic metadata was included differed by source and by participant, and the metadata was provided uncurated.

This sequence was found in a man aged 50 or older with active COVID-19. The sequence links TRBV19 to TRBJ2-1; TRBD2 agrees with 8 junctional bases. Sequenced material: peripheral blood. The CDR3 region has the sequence CASSISYGSGSVYNEQFF. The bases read TGTGCCAGTAGTATTTCCTACGGGAGCGGGAGTGTCTACAATGAGCAGTTCTTC.